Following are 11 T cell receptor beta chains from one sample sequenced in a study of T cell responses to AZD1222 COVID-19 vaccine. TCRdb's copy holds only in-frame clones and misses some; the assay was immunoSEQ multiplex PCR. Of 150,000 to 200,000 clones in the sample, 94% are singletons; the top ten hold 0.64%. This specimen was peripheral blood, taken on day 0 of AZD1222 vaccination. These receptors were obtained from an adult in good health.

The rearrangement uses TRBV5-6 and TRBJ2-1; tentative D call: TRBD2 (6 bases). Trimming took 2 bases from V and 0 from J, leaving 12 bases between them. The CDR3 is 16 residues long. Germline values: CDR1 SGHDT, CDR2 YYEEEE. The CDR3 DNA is TGTGCCAGCAGCTTAGGGAGGAAGAGCTCCTACAATGAGCAGTTCTTC. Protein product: CASSLGRKSSYNEQFF.

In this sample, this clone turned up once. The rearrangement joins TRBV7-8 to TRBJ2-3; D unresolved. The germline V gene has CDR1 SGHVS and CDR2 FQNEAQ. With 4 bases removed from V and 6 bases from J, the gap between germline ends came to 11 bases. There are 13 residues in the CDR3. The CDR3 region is CASSSTPRDTQYF. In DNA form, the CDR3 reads TGTGCCAGCAGCTCTACCCCCCGCGATACGCAGTATTTT.

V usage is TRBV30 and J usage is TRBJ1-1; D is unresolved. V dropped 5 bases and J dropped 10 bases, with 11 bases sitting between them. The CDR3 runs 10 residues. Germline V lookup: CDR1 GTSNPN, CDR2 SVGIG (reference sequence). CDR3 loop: CAWWAGGAFF. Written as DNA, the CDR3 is TGTGCCTGGTGGGCGGGAGGAGCTTTCTTT. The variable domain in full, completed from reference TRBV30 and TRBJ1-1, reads SQTIHQWPATLVQPVGSPLSLECTVEGTSNPNLYWYRQAAGRGLQLLFYSVGIGQISSEVPQNLSASRPQDRQFILSSKKLLLSDSGFYLCAWWAGGAFFGQGTRLTVV.

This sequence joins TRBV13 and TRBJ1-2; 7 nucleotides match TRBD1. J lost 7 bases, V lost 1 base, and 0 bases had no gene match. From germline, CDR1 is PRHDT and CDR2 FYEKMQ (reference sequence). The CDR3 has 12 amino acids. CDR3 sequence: CASSLDRGGYTF. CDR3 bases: TGTGCCAGCAGCTTAGACAGGGGTGGCTACACCTTC.

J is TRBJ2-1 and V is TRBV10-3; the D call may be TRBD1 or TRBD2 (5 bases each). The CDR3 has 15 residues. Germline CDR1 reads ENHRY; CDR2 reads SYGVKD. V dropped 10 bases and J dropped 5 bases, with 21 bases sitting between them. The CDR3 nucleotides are TGTGCCACCAAAAGCCGGGACCTAGGGGACAATGAGCAGTTCTTC. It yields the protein CATKSRDLGDNEQFF.

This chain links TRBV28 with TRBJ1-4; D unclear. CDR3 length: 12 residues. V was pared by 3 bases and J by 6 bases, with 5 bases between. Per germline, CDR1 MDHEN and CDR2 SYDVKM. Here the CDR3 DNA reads TGTGCCAGCAGTTTCCCAGATGAAAAACTGTTTTTT. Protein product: CASSFPDEKLFF.

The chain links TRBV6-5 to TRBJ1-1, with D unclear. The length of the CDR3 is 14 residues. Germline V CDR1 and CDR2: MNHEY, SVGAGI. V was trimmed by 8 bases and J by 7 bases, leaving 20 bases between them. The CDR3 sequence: CASRKTASAYEAFF. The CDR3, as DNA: TGTGCCAGCCGTAAAACAGCCAGTGCGTATGAAGCTTTCTTT.

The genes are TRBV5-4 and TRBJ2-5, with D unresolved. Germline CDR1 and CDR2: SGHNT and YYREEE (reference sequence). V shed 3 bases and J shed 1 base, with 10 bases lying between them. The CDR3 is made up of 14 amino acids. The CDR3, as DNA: TGTGCCAGCAGCTCGGTGACGGTCCAAGAGACCCAGTACTTC. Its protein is CASSSVTVQETQYF.

This chain's CDR3 is CASSLDGTGNTEAFF. The CDR3 DNA reads TGCGCCAGCAGCTTGGACGGGACAGGGAACACTGAAGCTTTCTTT. The V and J genes are TRBV5-1 and TRBJ1-1, with 8 bases that match TRBD1. V lost 0 bases and J lost 1; bases outside the gene matches: 2. Germline V gives CDR1 SGHRS, CDR2 YFSETQ. The CDR3 spans 15 residues.

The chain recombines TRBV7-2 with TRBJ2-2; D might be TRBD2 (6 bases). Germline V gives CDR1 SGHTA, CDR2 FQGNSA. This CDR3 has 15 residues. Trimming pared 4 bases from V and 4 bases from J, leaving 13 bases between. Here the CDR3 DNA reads TGTGCCAGCAGCTCATTTAGCGGATCCACCGGGGAGCTGTTTTTT. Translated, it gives CASSSFSGSTGELFF.

CDR3 nucleotides: TGTGCCAGCAGCCAAGGAATTCCCTATTTACGGGGAGGCCCCCACGGCAGTAGGGAGACCCAGTACTTC. Translating it yields CASSQGIPYLRGGPHGSRETQYF. The chain combines TRBV3-1 (or the pseudogene TRBV3-2) with TRBJ2-5; D possibly corresponds to TRBD2 (6 bases). The V end lost 1 base, the J end lost 5 bases, and 38 bases lay between the germline ends. This CDR3 has 23 residues. The germline V gene encodes CDR1 LGHDT and CDR2 YNNKEL (reference sequence).